This paragraph reports one TCR beta chain. What it binds is unknown. The authors ran a second PCR of roughly 6 to 12 cycles using a sample-barcoded 5' primer and a J-beta primer mix. TCRdb processed the 5' RACE reads anew with MiXCR; each CDR3 protein has one entry. The sample carries more than 600,000 distinct CDR3 sequences, roughly 25% recorded once. These data are taken from a study of blood T cells in healthy people across ages. Study-level background: About one barcoded beta molecule was captured per two T cells (by template switching). The study, taken as a whole, reports: Significant beta diversity loss was already apparent by age approximately 38, declining roughly linearly.

Germline CDR1 and CDR2: SGDLS and YYNGEE. The CDR3 is 17 amino acids. These records were also assigned to another study, of T cells of mothers and their children.

Sequencing was done on a sample of blood. This receptor was obtained from a boy between 5 and 17 years old in good health. The V call is TRBV9, the J call TRBJ2-5, with D maybe TRBD2 (5 bases). The last part of the DNA fits TRBJ2-1 better; the J call may be wrong. CDR3 bases: TGTGCCAGCTCCTCCCCGAGCGGTGAGGCGTTTGCGAATGAGCAGTTCTTC. Protein: CASSSPSGEAFANEQFF.